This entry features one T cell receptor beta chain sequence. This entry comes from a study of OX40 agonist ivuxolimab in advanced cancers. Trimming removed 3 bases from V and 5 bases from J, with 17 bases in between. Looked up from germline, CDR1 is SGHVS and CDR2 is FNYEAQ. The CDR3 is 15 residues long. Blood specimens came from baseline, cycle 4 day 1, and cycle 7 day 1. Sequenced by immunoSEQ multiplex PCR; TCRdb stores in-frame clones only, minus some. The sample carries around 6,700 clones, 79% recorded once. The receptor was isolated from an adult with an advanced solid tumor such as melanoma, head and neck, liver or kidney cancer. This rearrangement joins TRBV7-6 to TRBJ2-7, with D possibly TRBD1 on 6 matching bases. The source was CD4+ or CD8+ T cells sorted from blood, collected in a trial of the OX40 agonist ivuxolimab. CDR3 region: CASSFIQGSTNEQYF. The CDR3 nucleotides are TGTGCCAGCAGCTTTATACAGGGCTCAACCAACGAGCAGTACTTC.